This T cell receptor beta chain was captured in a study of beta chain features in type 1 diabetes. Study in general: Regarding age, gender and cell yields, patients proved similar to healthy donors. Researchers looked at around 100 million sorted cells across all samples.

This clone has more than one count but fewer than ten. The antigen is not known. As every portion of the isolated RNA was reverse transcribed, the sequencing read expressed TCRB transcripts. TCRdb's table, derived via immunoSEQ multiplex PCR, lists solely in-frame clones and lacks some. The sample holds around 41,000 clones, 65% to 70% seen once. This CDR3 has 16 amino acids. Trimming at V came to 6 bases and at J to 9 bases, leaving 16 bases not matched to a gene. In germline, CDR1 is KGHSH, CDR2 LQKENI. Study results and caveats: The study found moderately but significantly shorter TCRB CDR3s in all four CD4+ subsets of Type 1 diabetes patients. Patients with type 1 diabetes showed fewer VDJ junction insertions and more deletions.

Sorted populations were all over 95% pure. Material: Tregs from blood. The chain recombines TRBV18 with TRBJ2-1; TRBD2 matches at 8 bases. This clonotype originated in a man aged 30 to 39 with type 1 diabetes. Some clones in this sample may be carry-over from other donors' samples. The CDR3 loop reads CASSPTSGTGGGEQFF. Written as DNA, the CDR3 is TGTGCCAGCTCGCCAACTAGCGGCACGGGTGGAGGTGAGCAGTTCTTC.